One sample yielded the 9 T cell receptor beta chains listed below, sequenced in a study of blood T cell repertoires in COVID-19. Assay: immunoSEQ multiplex PCR; the TCRdb copy retains only in-frame clones and omits some. The data show about 150,000 clones, with 79% seen just once and 19% held by the top ten. Sequences were obtained from PBMCs or T cells enriched from blood (not recorded which). The receptors were gathered from an older woman in a cohort exposed to, infected with or recovered from COVID-19 (not recorded which).

The chain recombines TRBV2 with TRBJ2-1; 10 bases match TRBD1. CDR3 length equals 14 residues. The V segment lost 7 bases and the J segment 10 bases; nucleotides outside the gene matches: 10. CDR1 and CDR2 (germline): SNHLY, FYNNEI. This chain's CDR3 is CASTGGTGVQEQFF. The CDR3 DNA reads TGTGCCAGCACTGGGGGGACAGGGGTACAGGAGCAGTTCTTC.

V gene TRBV7-2 combines with J gene TRBJ2-7, with 8 bases identical to TRBD1. CDR1 is SGHTA, CDR2 FQGNSA, per germline. The length of the CDR3 is 15 residues. Germline trimming cut 5 bases from V and 1 base from J; bases unmatched to any gene: 7. Here the CDR3 DNA reads TGTGCCAGCAGCCCCGGACAGGGCTTATCCTACGAGCAGTACTTC. Translated, it gives CASSPGQGLSYEQYF. The full variable domain, in which reference TRBV7-2 and TRBJ2-7 provide the parts outside the CDR3, is GAGVSQSPSNKVTEKGKDVELRCDPISGHTALYWYRQSLGQGLEFLIYFQGNSAPDKSGLPSDRFSAERTGGSVSTLTIQRTQQEDSAVYLCASSPGQGLSYEQYFGPGTRLTVT.

This clone was recorded once. The chain couples TRBV5-1 to TRBJ1-5, with 7 bases fitting TRBD1. The V gene end was trimmed by 4 bases and the J gene end by 2 bases; junction bases not matched to a gene: 3. Germline CDR1 SGHRS, CDR2 YFSETQ. The CDR3 is 14 amino acids. The CDR3 DNA reads TGCGCCAGCAGCCCCGGACAGGGCAATCAGCCCCAGCATTTT. Translated, it gives CASSPGQGNQPQHF.

J is TRBJ2-1 and V is TRBV27; the D gene is possibly TRBD2 (5 bases). Germline values: CDR1 MNHEY, CDR2 SMNVEV (reference sequence). This CDR3 contains 14 residues. The V end lost 10 bases, the J end lost 9 bases, and 22 bases lay between the germline ends. CDR3 residues: CATQTRERATEQFF. The CDR3 DNA reads TGTGCCACCCAGACGAGGGAGAGGGCCACTGAGCAGTTCTTC.

J is TRBJ2-7 and V is TRBV28; D remains unclear. Germline V lookup: CDR1 MDHEN, CDR2 SYDVKM. The CDR3 contains 14 residues. Trimming took off 4 bases at V and 0 bases at J, with 10 bases between the two ends. CDR3 sequence reads: CASSSTAASYEQYF. The CDR3 DNA is TGTGCCAGCAGTTCTACAGCCGCCTCCTACGAGCAGTACTTC.

The chain uses TRBV18 and TRBJ2-3, with D unclear. V lost 5 bases and J 3 bases, leaving 6 bases between the germline ends. This CDR3 region has 12 residues. CDR1 is KGHSH and CDR2 is LQKENI in the germline V gene. CDR3 region: CASSELTDTQYF. The DNA for the CDR3 is TGTGCCAGCTCAGAACTTACAGATACGCAGTATTTT.

This rearrangement joins TRBV7-3 to TRBJ2-3; D is uncertain. The CDR3 is 13 residues long. The germline gives CDR1 SGHTA, CDR2 FQGTGA. Trimming removed 1 base from V and 6 bases from J, with 8 bases in between. This chain's CDR3 is CASSLIKEDTQYF. In DNA, the CDR3 is TGTGCCAGCAGCTTAATCAAGGAGGATACGCAGTATTTT.

This clone was detected only a few times. This chain connects TRBV7-3 to TRBJ2-1; no clear D gene. V was clipped by 5 bases and J by 0 bases, with 14 bases between them. The germline V gene has CDR1 SGHTA and CDR2 FQGTGA. The CDR3 consists of 16 residues. CDR3 sequence (DNA): TGTGCCAGCAGCCGCCGTCCGTCCAGCTCCTACAATGAGCAGTTCTTC. Amino acid sequence: CASSRRPSSSYNEQFF. The variable domain in full, completed from reference TRBV7-3 and TRBJ2-1, reads GAGVSQTPSNKVTEKGKYVELRCDPISGHTALYWYRQSLGQGPEFLIYFQGTGAADDSGLPNDRFFAVRPEGSVSTLKIQRTERGDSAVYLCASSRRPSSSYNEQFFGPGTRLTVL.

The chain combines TRBV29-1 with TRBJ1-2; 9 bases match TRBD1. The CDR3 is made up of 15 amino acids. V trimming: 5 bases; J trimming: 3 bases; junction bases outside the gene matches: 10. Germline lookup yields CDR1 SQVTM and CDR2 ANQGSEA. This CDR3 reads CSVTGTGNLDYGYTF. The CDR3 bases are TGCAGCGTTACCGGGACAGGGAACTTGGACTATGGCTACACCTTC.